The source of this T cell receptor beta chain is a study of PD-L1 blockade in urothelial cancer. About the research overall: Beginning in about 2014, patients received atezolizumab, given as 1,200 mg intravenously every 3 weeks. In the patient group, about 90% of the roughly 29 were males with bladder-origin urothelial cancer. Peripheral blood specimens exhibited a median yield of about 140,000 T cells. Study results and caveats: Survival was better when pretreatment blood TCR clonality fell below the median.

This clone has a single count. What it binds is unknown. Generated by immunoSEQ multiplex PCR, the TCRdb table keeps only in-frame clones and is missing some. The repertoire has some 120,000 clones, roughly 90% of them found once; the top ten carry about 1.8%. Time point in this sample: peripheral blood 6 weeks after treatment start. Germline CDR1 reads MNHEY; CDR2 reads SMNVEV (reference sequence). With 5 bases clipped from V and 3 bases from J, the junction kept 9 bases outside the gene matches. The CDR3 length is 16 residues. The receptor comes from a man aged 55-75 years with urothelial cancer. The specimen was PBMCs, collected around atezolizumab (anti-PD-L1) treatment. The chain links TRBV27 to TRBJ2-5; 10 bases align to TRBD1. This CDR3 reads CASSPRMGTGEETQYF. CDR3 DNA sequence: TGTGCCAGCAGTCCCAGAATGGGGACAGGGGAAGAGACCCAGTACTTC.